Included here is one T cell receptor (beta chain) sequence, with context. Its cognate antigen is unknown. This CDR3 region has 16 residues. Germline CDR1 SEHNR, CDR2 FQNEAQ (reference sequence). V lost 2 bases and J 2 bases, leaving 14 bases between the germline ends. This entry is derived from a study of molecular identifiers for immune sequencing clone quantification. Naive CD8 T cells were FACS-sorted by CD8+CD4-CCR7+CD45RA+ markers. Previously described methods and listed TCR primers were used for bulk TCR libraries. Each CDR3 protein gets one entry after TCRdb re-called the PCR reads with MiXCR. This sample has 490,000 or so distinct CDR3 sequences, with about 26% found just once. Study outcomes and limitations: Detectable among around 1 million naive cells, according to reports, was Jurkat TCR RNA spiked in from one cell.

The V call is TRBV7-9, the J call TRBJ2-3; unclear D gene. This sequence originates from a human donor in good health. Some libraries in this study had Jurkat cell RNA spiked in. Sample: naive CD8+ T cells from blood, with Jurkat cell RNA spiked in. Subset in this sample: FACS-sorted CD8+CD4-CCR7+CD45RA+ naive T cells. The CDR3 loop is CASSLPEKWHTDTQYF. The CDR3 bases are TGTGCCAGCAGCTTACCCGAAAAGTGGCACACAGATACGCAGTATTTT. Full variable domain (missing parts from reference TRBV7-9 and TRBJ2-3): DTGVSQNPRHKITKRGQNVTFRCDPISEHNRLYWYRQTLGQGPEFLTYFQNEAQLEKSRLLSDRFSAERPKGSFSTLEIQRTEQGDSAMYLCASSLPEKWHTDTQYFGPGTRLTVL.